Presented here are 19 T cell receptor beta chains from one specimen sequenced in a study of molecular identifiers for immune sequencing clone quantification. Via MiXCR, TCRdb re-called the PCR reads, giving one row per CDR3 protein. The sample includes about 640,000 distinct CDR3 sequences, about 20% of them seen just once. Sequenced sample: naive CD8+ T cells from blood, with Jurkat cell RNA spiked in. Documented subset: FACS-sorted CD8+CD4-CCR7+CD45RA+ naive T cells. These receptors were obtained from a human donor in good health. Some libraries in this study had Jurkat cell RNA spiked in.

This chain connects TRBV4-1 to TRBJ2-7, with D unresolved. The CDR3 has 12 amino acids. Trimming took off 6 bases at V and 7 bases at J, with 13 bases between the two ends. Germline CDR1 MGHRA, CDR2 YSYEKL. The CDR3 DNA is TGCGCCAGCAGTCGTCCGTTTATGGAGCAGTACTTC. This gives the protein CASSRPFMEQYF.

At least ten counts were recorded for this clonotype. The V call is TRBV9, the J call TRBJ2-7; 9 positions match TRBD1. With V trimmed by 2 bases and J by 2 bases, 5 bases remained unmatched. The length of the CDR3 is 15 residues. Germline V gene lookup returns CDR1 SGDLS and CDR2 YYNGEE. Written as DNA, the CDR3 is TGTGCCAGCAGCGTTGGGACAGGGTCCGCCTACGAGCAGTACTTC. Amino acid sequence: CASSVGTGSAYEQYF.

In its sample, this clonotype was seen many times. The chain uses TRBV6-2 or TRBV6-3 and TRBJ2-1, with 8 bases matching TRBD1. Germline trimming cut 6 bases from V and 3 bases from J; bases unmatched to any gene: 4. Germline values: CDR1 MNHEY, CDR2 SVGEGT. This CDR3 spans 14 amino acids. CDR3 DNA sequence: TGTGCCAGCAGAGGACAGGGCGGCTACAATGAGCAGTTCTTC. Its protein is CASRGQGGYNEQFF.

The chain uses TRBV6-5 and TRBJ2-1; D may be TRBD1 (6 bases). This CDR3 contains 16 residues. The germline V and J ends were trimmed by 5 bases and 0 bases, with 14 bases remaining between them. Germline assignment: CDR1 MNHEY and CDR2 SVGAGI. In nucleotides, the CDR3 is TGTGCCAGCAGTGGATCACAGGGTAGCTCCTACAATGAGCAGTTCTTC. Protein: CASSGSQGSSYNEQFF.

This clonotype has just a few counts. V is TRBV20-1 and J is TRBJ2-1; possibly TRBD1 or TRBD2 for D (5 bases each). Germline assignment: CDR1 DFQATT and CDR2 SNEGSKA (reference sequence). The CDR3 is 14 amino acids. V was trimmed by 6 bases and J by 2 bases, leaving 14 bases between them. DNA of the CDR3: TGCAGTGCGCCGGGACCTCAGGCCTACAATGAGCAGTTCTTC. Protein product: CSAPGPQAYNEQFF.

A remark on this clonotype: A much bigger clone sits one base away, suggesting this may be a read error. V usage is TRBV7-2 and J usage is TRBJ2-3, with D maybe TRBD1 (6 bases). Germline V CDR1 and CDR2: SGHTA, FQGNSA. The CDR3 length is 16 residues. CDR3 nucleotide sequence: TGTGCCAGCAGTTCGCTGGACAGTTACAGCACAGATACGCAGTGTTTT. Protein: CASSSLDSYSTDTQCF.

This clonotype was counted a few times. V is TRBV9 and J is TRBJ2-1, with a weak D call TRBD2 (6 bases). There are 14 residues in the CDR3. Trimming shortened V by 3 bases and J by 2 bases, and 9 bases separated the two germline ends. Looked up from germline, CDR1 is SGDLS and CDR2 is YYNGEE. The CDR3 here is CASSASDPYNEQFF. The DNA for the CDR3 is TGTGCCAGCAGCGCTAGCGACCCCTACAATGAGCAGTTCTTC.

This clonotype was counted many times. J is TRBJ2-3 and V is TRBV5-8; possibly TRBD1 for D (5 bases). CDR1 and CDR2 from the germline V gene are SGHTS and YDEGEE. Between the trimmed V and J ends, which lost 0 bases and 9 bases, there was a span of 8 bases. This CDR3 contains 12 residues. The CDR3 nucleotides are TGTGCCAGCAGCTTGGAAAGGGGCACGCAGTATTTT. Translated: CASSLERGTQYF.

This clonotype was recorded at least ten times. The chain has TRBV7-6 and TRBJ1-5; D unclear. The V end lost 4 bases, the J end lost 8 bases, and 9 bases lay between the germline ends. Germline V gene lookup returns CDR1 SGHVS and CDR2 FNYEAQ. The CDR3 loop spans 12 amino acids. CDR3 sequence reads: CASSSGGEPQHF. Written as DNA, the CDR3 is TGTGCCAGCAGCTCCGGTGGGGAGCCCCAGCATTTT. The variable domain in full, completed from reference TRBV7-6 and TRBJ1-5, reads GAGVSQSPRYKVTKRGQDVALRCDPISGHVSLYWYRQALGQGPEFLTYFNYEAQQDKSGLPNDRFSAERPEGSISTLTIQRTEQRDSAMYRCASSSGGEPQHFGDGTRLSIL.

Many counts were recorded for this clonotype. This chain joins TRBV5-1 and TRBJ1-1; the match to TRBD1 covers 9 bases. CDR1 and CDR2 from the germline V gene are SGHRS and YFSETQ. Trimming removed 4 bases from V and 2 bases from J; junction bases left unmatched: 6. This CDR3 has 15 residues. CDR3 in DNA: TGCGCCAGCAGCACGGGACAGGGATTTAACACTGAAGCTTTCTTT. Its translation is CASSTGQGFNTEAFF.

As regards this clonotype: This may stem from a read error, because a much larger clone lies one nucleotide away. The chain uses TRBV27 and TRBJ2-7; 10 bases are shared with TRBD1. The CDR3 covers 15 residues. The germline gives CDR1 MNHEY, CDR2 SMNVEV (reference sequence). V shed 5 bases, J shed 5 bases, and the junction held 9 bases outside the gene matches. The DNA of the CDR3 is TGTGCCAGCAGTACAGGACAGGGGGTTTTCCACGAGCAGTACTTC. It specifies CASSTGQGVFHEQYF.

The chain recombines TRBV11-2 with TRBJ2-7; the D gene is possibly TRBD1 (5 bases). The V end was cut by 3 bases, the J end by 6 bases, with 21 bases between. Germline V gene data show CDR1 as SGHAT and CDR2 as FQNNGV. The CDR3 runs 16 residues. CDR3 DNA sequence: TGTGCCAGCAGCTTGGGTCCACAGGTCGCCGTTGGCGAGCAGTACTTC. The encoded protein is CASSLGPQVAVGEQYF.

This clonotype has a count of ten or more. The CDR3 loop reads CASSLGAHTEAFF. In DNA form, the CDR3 reads TGTGCCAGCAGTTTGGGGGCCCACACTGAAGCTTTCTTT. The chain carries TRBV27 and TRBJ1-1, with a weak D call TRBD1 (6 bases). V lost 3 bases and J lost 3, with 8 bases in between. The CDR3 totals 13 residues. The germline CDR1 and CDR2 sequences are MNHEY and SMNVEV (reference sequence).

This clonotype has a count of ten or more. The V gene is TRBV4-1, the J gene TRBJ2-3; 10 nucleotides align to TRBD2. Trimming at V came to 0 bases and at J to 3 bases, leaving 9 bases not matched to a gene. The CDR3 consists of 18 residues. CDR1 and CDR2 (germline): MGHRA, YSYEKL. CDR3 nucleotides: TGCGCCAGCAGCCAAGATCGGATGGTAGCGGGAGGTACAGATACGCAGTATTTT. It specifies CASSQDRMVAGGTDTQYF.

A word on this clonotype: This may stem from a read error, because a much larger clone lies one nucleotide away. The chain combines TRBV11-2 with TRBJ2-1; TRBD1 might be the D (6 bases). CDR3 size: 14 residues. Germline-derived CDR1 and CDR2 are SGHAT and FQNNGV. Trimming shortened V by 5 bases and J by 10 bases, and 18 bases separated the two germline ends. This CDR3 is CASSTKQGYIEQFF. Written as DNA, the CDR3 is TGTGCCAGCAGCACAAAACAGGGCTACATCGAGCAGTTCTTC.

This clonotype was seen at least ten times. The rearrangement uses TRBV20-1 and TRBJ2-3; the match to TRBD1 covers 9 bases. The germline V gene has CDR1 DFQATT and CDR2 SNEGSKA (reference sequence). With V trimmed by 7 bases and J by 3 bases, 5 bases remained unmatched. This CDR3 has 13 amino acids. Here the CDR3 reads CSESDRGTDTQYF. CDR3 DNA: TGCAGTGAGAGCGACAGGGGGACAGATACGCAGTATTTT.

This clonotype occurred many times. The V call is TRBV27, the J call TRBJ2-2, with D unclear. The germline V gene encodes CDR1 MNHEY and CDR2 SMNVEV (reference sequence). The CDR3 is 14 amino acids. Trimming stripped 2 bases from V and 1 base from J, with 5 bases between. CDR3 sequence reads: CASSLAVNTGELFF. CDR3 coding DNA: TGTGCCAGCAGTTTAGCGGTGAACACCGGGGAGCTGTTTTTT.

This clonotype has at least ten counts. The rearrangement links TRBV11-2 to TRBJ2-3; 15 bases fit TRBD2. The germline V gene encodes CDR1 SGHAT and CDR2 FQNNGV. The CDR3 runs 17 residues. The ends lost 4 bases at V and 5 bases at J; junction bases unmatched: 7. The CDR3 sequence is CASSSWTSGGARDTQYF. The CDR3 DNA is TGTGCCAGCAGCTCCTGGACTAGCGGGGGGGCCAGAGATACGCAGTATTTT.

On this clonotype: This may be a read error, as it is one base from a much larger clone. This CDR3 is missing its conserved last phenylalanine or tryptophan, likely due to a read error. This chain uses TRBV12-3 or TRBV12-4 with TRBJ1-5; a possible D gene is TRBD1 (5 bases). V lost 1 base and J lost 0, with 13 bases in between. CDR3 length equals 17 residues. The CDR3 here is CASSLESAGSSNQPQHS. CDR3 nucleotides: TGTGCCAGCAGTTTAGAGAGCGCAGGGAGTAGCAATCAGCCCCAGCATTCT.